The 24 T cell receptor beta chains below were found in one sample sequenced in a study of T cells in Graves' hyperthyroidism and ophthalmopathy. Amplified TCR beta CDR3 regions came from RNA transcripts. First-round RT-PCR of the TCR CDR3 relied on the HTBI primer set. TCRdb itself ran the multiplex PCR reads through MiXCR, one entry per CDR3 protein. The data hold some 250,000 distinct CDR3 sequences, with roughly 15% observed a single time. Sequencing input: blood. These receptors all come from a woman in her thirties or forties with Graves' hyperthyroidism that later progressed to Graves' ophthalmopathy.

The sample holds many counts of this clonotype. V and J are TRBV4-1 and TRBJ2-7; D is uncertain. V was cut by 7 bases and J by 0 bases, with 7 bases left in between. Per the germline V gene, CDR1 is MGHRA and CDR2 is YSYEKL. The CDR3 sequence is 12 residues long. CDR3 DNA sequence: TGCGCCAGCATGAGTTACTCCTACGAGCAGTACTTC. It yields the protein CASMSYSYEQYF.

There are many counts of this clonotype. This sequence joins TRBV19 and TRBJ2-1, with D possibly matching TRBD1 (6 bases). Germline V gives CDR1 LNHDA, CDR2 SQIVND (reference sequence). V was trimmed by 4 bases and J by 8 bases, leaving 15 bases between them. There are 14 residues in the CDR3. The CDR3: CASSSWDQGYEQFF. CDR3 in DNA: TGTGCCAGTAGTAGTTGGGATCAGGGGTATGAGCAGTTCTTC.

This clonotype was counted at least ten times. The gene calls are TRBV28 and TRBJ2-2; 7 nucleotides agree with TRBD2. CDR1 is MDHEN, CDR2 SYDVKM, per germline. Trimming took 0 bases from V and 4 from J; bases not matched to a gene: 2. The CDR3 loop spans 15 amino acids. The CDR3, as DNA: TGTGCCAGCAGTTTATGGGGGGGGGGCACCGGGGAGCTGTTTTTT. This gives the protein CASSLWGGGTGELFF.

There are many counts of this clonotype. This chain links TRBV6-1 with TRBJ2-7, with 10 nucleotides matching TRBD2. Trimming at V came to 5 bases and at J to 5 bases, leaving 9 bases not matched to a gene. The CDR3 has 15 residues. Per germline, CDR1 MNHNS and CDR2 SASEGT. CDR3 loop: CASSWTSGRGNEQYF. In nucleotides, the CDR3 is TGTGCCAGCAGTTGGACTAGCGGCAGGGGAAACGAGCAGTACTTC.

This clonotype has at least ten counts. The V gene is TRBV6-2 or TRBV6-3, the J gene TRBJ2-1, with 13 positions matching TRBD2. The germline CDR1 and CDR2 sequences are MNHEY and SVGEGT. The V gene end was trimmed by 6 bases and the J gene end by 7 bases; junction bases not matched to a gene: 12. The CDR3 is 17 amino acids. This CDR3 reads CASSNRLAGGRGNEQFF. CDR3 nucleotides: TGTGCCAGCAGCAATCGACTAGCGGGAGGCCGAGGTAATGAGCAGTTCTTC.

This clonotype was found a few times. The CDR3 protein is CASTGTGGFQYF. CDR3 nucleotides: TGTGCCAGCACCGGGACAGGGGGCTTCCAGTACTTC. The chain joins TRBV6-1 to TRBJ2-5; 12 nucleotides agree with TRBD1. J lost 10 bases, V lost 7 bases, and 4 bases had no gene match. Germline-derived CDR1 and CDR2 are MNHNS and SASEGT. The CDR3 length is 12 residues.

This clonotype was seen repeatedly, ten times or more. The chain carries TRBV12-5 and TRBJ1-1; a weak D match, TRBD1 (5 bases). V dropped 6 bases and J dropped 0 bases, with 20 bases sitting between them. This CDR3 spans 17 amino acids. Germline V gives CDR1 LGHNT, CDR2 FRNRAP. This CDR3 is CASGDNTGLIMNTEAFF. In DNA, the CDR3 is TGTGCTAGTGGAGATAATACAGGACTTATCATGAACACTGAAGCTTTCTTT.

Written as DNA, the CDR3 is TGTGCCAGCAGTTTAGGGCAGCAATATAATTCACCCCTCCACTTT. It is translated as CASSLGQQYNSPLHF. The gene calls are TRBV12-3 or TRBV12-4 and TRBJ1-6, with D unresolved. Trimming took 1 base from V and 4 from J, leaving 8 bases between them. This CDR3 spans 15 amino acids.

This clonotype was detected many times. The gene calls are TRBV19 and TRBJ2-3; the D gene is possibly TRBD2 (6 bases). V lost 6 bases, J lost 9 bases, and 19 bases lay in between. The V gene's germline CDR1 is LNHDA and CDR2 SQIVND (reference sequence). The CDR3 is 14 amino acids. The CDR3 is CASSGAAQGGTQYF. The CDR3 DNA follows: TGTGCCAGTAGCGGGGCTGCCCAGGGAGGAACGCAGTATTTT. Using reference TRBV19 and TRBJ2-3 for the parts outside the CDR3, the full variable domain is DGGITQSPKYLFRKEGQNVTLSCEQNLNHDAMYWYRQDPGQGLRLIYYSQIVNDFQKGDIAEGYSVSREKKESFPLTVTSAQKNPTAFYLCASSGAAQGGTQYFGPGTRLTVL.

In the case of this clonotype: A read error is possible here, since a much larger clone lies one base away. The chain is built from TRBV7-8 and TRBJ2-3; 9 nucleotides align to TRBD2. V gave up 8 bases and J gave up 0 bases; unmatched junction bases: 24. This CDR3 region has 21 residues. Germline CDR1 SGHVS, CDR2 FQNEAQ. The CDR3 sequence: CASGISGALAGRLFSTDTQYF. The CDR3 DNA reads as TGTGCCAGCGGCATATCAGGGGCTCTAGCGGGAAGACTATTTAGCACAGATACGCAGTATTTT. Complete variable domain (other parts from reference TRBV7-8 and TRBJ2-3): GAGVSQSPRYKVAKRGQDVALRCDPISGHVSLFWYQQALGQGPEFLTYFQNEAQLDKSGLPSDRFFAERPEGSVSTLKIQRTQQEDSAVYLCASGISGALAGRLFSTDTQYFGPGTRLTVL.

This clonotype was detected many times. The chain combines TRBV12-3 or TRBV12-4 with TRBJ2-2; unclear D gene. This CDR3 region has 15 residues. V lost 3 bases, J lost 5 bases, and 13 bases lay in between. The CDR3 DNA reads as TGTGCCAGCAGTTTTCCTGGAGTGGGGACCGGGGAGCTGTTTTTT. The encoded protein is CASSFPGVGTGELFF.

This clonotype has a handful of counts. The rearrangement uses TRBV11-2 and TRBJ2-3, with D perhaps TRBD1 or TRBD2 (5 bases each). Trimming cost V 1 base and J 6 bases, with 14 bases left between them. CDR3 size: 15 residues. Germline loops: CDR1 SGHAT, CDR2 FQNNGV. CDR3 residues: CASSLGAGRWDTQYF. In DNA form, the CDR3 reads TGTGCCAGCAGCTTAGGGGCAGGGAGATGGGATACGCAGTATTTT. Supplemented by reference TRBV11-2 and TRBJ2-3, the full variable domain reads EAGVAQSPRYKIIEKRQSVAFWCNPISGHATLYWYQQILGQGPKLLIQFQNNGVVDDSQLPKDRFSAERLKGVDSTLKIQPAKLEDSAVYLCASSLGAGRWDTQYFGPGTRLTVL.

This clonotype was detected ten times or more. The V gene is TRBV7-2, the J gene TRBJ1-1; D is undetermined. Germline CDR1 reads SGHTA; CDR2 reads FQGNSA. Trimming took off 5 bases at V and 0 bases at J, with 13 bases between the two ends. The CDR3 covers 15 residues. The CDR3 bases are TGTGCCAGCAGCCTCTCCCGGACGGTGAACACTGAAGCTTTCTTT. This translates into CASSLSRTVNTEAFF.

This clonotype was found many times. The rearrangement links TRBV6-1 to TRBJ1-1; 10 bases match TRBD1. CDR3 length: 16 residues. CDR1 is MNHNS and CDR2 is SASEGT in the germline V gene. J was trimmed by 5 bases and V by 1 base; bases with no gene match: 7. CDR3 sequence reads: CASSEVTGGDKTEAFF. The CDR3 DNA sequence: TGTGCCAGCAGTGAAGTGACAGGGGGCGACAAGACTGAAGCTTTCTTT.

This clonotype was found many times. The gene calls are TRBV6-1 and TRBJ1-5, with a tentative D call TRBD1 (5 bases). Germline CDR1 and CDR2: MNHNS and SASEGT. V lost 6 bases and J 7 bases, leaving 19 bases between the germline ends. CDR3 length equals 15 residues. DNA of the CDR3: TGTGCCAGCAGCCCCGACAGCCCTCCAGGGCAGCCCCAGCATTTT. This encodes CASSPDSPPGQPQHF.

This clonotype was observed many times. V usage is TRBV12-3 or TRBV12-4 and J usage is TRBJ2-7; either TRBD1 or TRBD2 may supply D (5 bases each). This CDR3 comprises 14 residues. V dropped 7 bases and J dropped 4 bases, with 17 bases sitting between them. CDR3 in DNA: TGTGCCAGCACCTTCTCGGGGCTAAAATACGAGCAGTACTTC. Amino acid sequence: CASTFSGLKYEQYF.

This clonotype has a handful of counts. This sequence joins TRBV3-1 and TRBJ2-1; the D is unclear. There are 17 residues in the CDR3. CDR1 and CDR2 from the germline V gene are LGHDT and YNNKEL (reference sequence). Trimming stripped 1 base from V and 9 bases from J, with 22 bases between. As DNA, the CDR3 is TGTGCCAGCAGCCAAGTCCCCCATGTGGCCAAAGGCGGTGAGCAGTTCTTC. This codes for CASSQVPHVAKGGEQFF.

This clonotype was counted at least ten times. The chain recombines TRBV7-3 with TRBJ1-2; D unclear. The V gene's germline CDR1 is SGHTA and CDR2 FQGTGA. The CDR3 covers 14 residues. The ends were cut back, 0 bases at V and 1 base at J, with 6 bases in the middle. In nucleotides, the CDR3 is TGTGCCAGCAGCTTAACATCAGATAACTATGGCTACACCTTC. Translation: CASSLTSDNYGYTF.

This clonotype was observed a handful of times. V is TRBV19 and J is TRBJ2-1, with TRBD2 identical over 12 bases. Trimming took 0 bases from V and 5 from J; bases not matched to a gene: 2. CDR1 LNHDA and CDR2 SQIVND come from the germline V gene (reference sequence). CDR3 size: 16 residues. DNA of the CDR3: TGTGCCAGTAGTATAGAAGGACTAGCGGGAAACAATGAGCAGTTCTTC. The encoded protein is CASSIEGLAGNNEQFF.

The V gene is TRBV7-8, the J gene TRBJ1-2; D might be TRBD1 (6 bases). Trimming cost V 5 bases and J 0 bases, with 10 bases left between them. The CDR3 is made up of 14 amino acids. The germline V gene encodes CDR1 SGHVS and CDR2 FQNEAQ. The CDR3 reads CASSPGQTNYGYTF. The CDR3 DNA sequence: TGTGCCAGCAGCCCCGGACAGACTAACTATGGCTACACCTTC.

This clonotype was recorded many times. This rearrangement joins TRBV12-3 or TRBV12-4 to TRBJ2-2; D is unclear. V lost 5 bases and J lost 6, with 10 bases in between. The CDR3 runs 13 residues. The chain's CDR3 is CASSGLPAGELFF. The CDR3 DNA follows: TGTGCCAGCAGTGGGCTCCCAGCCGGGGAGCTGTTTTTT.

This clonotype was seen many times. This chain joins TRBV28 and TRBJ1-1, with unresolved D. V lost 6 bases and J lost 1, with 9 bases in between. Germline V lookup: CDR1 MDHEN, CDR2 SYDVKM. This CDR3 region has 13 residues. Here the CDR3 reads CASRSLENTEAFF. The CDR3 bases are TGTGCCAGCAGAAGCCTTGAGAACACTGAAGCTTTCTTT. The whole variable domain, filled in from reference TRBV28 and TRBJ1-1, reads DVKVTQSSRYLVKRTGEKVFLECVQDMDHENMFWYRQDPGLGLRLIYFSYDVKMKEKGDIPEGYSVSREKKERFSLILESASTNQTSMYLCASRSLENTEAFFGQGTRLTVV.

This clonotype has a count of ten or more. CDR3 DNA: TGTGCCAGCAGTTTAACCGACCCACGGGGGAGAAGCTCGTTTTCCTACAATGAGCAGTTCTTC. Encoded protein: CASSLTDPRGRSSFSYNEQFF. This chain joins TRBV28 and TRBJ2-1, with D possibly TRBD2 on 6 matching bases. This CDR3 has 21 amino acids. The V end was cut by 2 bases, the J end by 1 base, with 27 bases between. CDR1 is MDHEN and CDR2 is SYDVKM in the germline V gene.

This clonotype occurred many times. This chain connects TRBV19 to TRBJ2-5, with a tentative D call TRBD2 (6 bases). The length of the CDR3 is 12 residues. The germline V gene encodes CDR1 LNHDA and CDR2 SQIVND (reference sequence). V was cut by 8 bases and J by 5 bases, with 12 bases left in between. The CDR3 DNA follows: TGTGCCAGTGGCCCTCGGGGGGAGACCCAGTACTTC. Its translation is CASGPRGETQYF. Combining the CDR3 with reference TRBV19 and TRBJ2-5 gives the whole variable domain DGGITQSPKYLFRKEGQNVTLSCEQNLNHDAMYWYRQDPGQGLRLIYYSQIVNDFQKGDIAEGYSVSREKKESFPLTVTSAQKNPTAFYLCASGPRGETQYFGPGTRLLVL.